This T cell receptor beta chain was retrieved from a study of T cell changes during pregnancy in multiple sclerosis. This clone appeared a few times. Profiled with immunoSEQ multiplex PCR; TCRdb holds only in-frame clones, not every one. The data contain under 100,000 clones, over 90% of them singletons. This CDR3 spans 12 amino acids. V lost 5 bases and J lost 6, with 10 bases in between. Germline V gives CDR1 SEHNR, CDR2 FQNEAQ (reference sequence). Sequencing used peripheral blood, obtained in the third trimester of pregnancy. V is TRBV7-9 and J is TRBJ1-1, with D tentatively TRBD1 (6 bases). This clonotype originated in a female donor with multiple sclerosis, enrolled in a pregnancy study. The CDR3 nucleotides are TGTGCCAGCAGCGCGGACAGTTCTGAAGCTTTCTTT. It yields the protein CASSADSSEAFF.